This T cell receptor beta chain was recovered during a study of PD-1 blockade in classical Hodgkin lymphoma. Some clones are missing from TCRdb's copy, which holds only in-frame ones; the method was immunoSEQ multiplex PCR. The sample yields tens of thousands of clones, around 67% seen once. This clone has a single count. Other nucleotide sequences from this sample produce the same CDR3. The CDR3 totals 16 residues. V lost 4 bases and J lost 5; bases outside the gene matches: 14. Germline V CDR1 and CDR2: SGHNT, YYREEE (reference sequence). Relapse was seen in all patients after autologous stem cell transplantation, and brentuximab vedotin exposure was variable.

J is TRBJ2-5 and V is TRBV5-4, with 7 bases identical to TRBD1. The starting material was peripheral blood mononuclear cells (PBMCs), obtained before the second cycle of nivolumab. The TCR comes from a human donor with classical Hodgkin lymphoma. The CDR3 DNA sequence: TGTGCCAGCAGCGAAGGAACAGGGGTTTTCAGCGAGACCCAGTACTTC. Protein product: CASSEGTGVFSETQYF.